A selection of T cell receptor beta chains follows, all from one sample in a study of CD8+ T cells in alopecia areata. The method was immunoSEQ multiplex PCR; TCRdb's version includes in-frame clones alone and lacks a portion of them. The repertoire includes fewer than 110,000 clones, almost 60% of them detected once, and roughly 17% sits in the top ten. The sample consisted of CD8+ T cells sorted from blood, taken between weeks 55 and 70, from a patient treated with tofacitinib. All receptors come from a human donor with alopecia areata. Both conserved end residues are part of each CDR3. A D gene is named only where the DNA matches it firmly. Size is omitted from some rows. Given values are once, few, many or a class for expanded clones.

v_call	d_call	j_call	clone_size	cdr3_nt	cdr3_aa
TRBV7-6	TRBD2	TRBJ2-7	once	TGTGCCAGCAGCTCGACCATAGCGGGGGCCTACGAGCAGTACTTC	CASSSTIAGAYEQYF
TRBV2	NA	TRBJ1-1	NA	TGTGCCAGCTTACGCGGGAACACTGAAGCTTTCTTT	CASLRGNTEAFF
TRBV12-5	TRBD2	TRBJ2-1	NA	TGTGCTAGTGGTTTGCAGGCTAGCGGGGCCAGCTTCTCATACAATGAGCAGTTCTTC	CASGLQASGASFSYNEQFF
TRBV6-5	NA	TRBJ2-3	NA	TGTGCCAGCAGCCCCCTCCCCTTGGGGACAGATACGCAGTATTTT	CASSPLPLGTDTQYF
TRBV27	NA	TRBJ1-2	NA	TGTGCCACCAAACCTGGGGGTCGCTATGGCTACACCTTC	CATKPGGRYGYTF
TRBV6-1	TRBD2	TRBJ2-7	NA	TGTGCCAGCAGTGAAGCGTCTAGCGGGTACTACGAGCAGTACTTC	CASSEASSGYYEQYF
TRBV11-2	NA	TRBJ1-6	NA	TGTGCCAGCAGCTTAGAAAATTCACCCCTCCACTTT	CASSLENSPLHF
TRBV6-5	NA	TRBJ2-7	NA	TGTGCCAGCAGTCTTACGGACTCCTCCTACGAGCAGTACTTC	CASSLTDSSYEQYF
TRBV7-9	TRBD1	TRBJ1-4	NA	TGTGCCACCCACCCGGACAGGGGGCATCGAACTAATGAAAAACTGTTTTTT	CATHPDRGHRTNEKLFF
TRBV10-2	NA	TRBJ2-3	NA	TGCGCCAGCAGTGATCAACAGACAGATACGCAGTATTTT	CASSDQQTDTQYF
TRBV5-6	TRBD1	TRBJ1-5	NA	TGTGCCAGCAGTACCGGGACAGAGACCAATCAGCCCCAGCATTTT	CASSTGTETNQPQHF
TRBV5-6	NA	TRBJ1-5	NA	TGTGCCAGCAGCTTGGAAGGCTACGGCAATCAGCCCCAGCATTTT	CASSLEGYGNQPQHF
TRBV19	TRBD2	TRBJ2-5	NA	TGTGCCACTAAACTAGCGGAGACCCAGTACTTC	CATKLAETQYF
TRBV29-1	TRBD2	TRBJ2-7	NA	TGCAGCGTTGAATGGAGGGCTAGCGGGGCATACGAGCAGTACTTC	CSVEWRASGAYEQYF
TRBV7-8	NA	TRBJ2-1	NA	TGTGCCAGCAGCTTAGTAGGTGGGGGCCAGTACAATGAGCAGTTCTTC	CASSLVGGGQYNEQFF
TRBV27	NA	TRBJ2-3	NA	TGTGCCAGCAGCCCCCCAGGGGATCCTGGGGCAGATACGCAGTATTTT	CASSPPGDPGADTQYF
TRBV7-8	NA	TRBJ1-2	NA	TGTGCCAGCAGCTTAATGCCCCCCTCGGGTGAAGGCGCTAACTATGGCTACACCTTC	CASSLMPPSGEGANYGYTF
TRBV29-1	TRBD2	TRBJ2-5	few	TGCAGCGTTGCTGGGGAGGGGACCCAGTACTTC	CSVAGEGTQYF
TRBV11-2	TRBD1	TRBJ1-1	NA	TGTGCCAGCATGGGACAGGGTAACACTGAAGCTTTCTTT	CASMGQGNTEAFF
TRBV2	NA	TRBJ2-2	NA	TGTGCCAGCAGGGTGGCCGGGGAGCTGTTTTTT	CASRVAGELFF
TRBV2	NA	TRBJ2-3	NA	TGTGCCACCTTGTTACTAGCCGAGGGGCCAGATACGCAGTATTTT	CATLLLAEGPDTQYF
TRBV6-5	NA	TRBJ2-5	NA	TGTGCCAGCAGTCCTAGGGGGTACCAAGAGACCCAGTACTTC	CASSPRGYQETQYF
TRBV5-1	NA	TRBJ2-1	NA	TGCGCCAGCCTCGAGGGCAATGAGCAGTTCTTC	CASLEGNEQFF
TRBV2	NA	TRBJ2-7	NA	TGTGCCAGCAGGGCGGTGGCAGGTCTACACCACGAGCAGTACTTC	CASRAVAGLHHEQYF
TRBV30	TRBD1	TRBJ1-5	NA	TGTGCCTGGAGTGCCGGGACAGGGGATCAGCCCCAGCATTTT	CAWSAGTGDQPQHF
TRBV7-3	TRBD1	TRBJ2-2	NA	TGTGCCAGCAGAAAAGGACAGGGGCGCACCGGGGAGCTGTTTTTT	CASRKGQGRTGELFF